This section outlines one TCR beta chain sequence together with its context. Antigen: not known. The donors, healthy adults who were HIV-negative, had experienced no recent acute infections or vaccinations. Roughly 33,000 T cell genomes, or approximately 190 ng DNA, went into the sorted-subset replicate PCRs. The method was immunoSEQ multiplex PCR; TCRdb's version includes in-frame clones alone and lacks a portion of them. The sample yields about 960,000 clones, approximately 80% seen once. This specimen comes from a study of shared clonotypes between healthy human individuals. Study overall: CD4 naive cells filled three plates per donor, CD4 memory three, CD8 naive two and CD8 memory one. Notes on the study in general: Compared with memory subsets, naive subsets generally had larger estimated richness.

There are 13 residues in the CDR3. V dropped 1 base and J dropped 6 bases, with 8 bases sitting between them. CDR1 is SGHTA and CDR2 is FQGNSA in the germline V gene. The receptor's source is a man between 18 and 35 years old in good health. The chain couples TRBV7-2 to TRBJ2-3; no clear D. Sequencing input: memory CD4+ T cells sorted from blood. Subset: CD45RA-negative fraction. This CDR3 is CASSLGPPDTQYF. The CDR3 DNA reads as TGTGCCAGCAGCTTAGGACCGCCCGATACGCAGTATTTT.